The 10 T cell receptor beta chains reported below all come from one sample, sequenced in a study of OX40 agonist ivuxolimab in advanced cancers. Libraries came from the immunoSEQ multiplex PCR assay. The table was pulled from immuneACCESS by TCRdb, which kept in-frame rearrangements only. Such tables lose some clones; where checked, under half of the loss comes from unresolved V genes, and the rest has no known cause. For this sample the table gives 55,000 to 65,000 clones, of which about 87% were detected only once. The ten biggest clones cover approximately 2% of the sample. Sequenced material: CD4+ or CD8+ T cells sorted from blood, taken in a trial of the OX40 agonist ivuxolimab. The receptors stem from an adult with an advanced solid tumor such as melanoma, head and neck, liver or kidney cancer.

The genes are TRBV10-3 and TRBJ2-3, with D possibly being TRBD2 (5 bases). Trimming removed 7 bases from V and 1 base from J, with 15 bases in between. The CDR3 runs 15 residues. From germline, CDR1 is ENHRY and CDR2 SYGVKD. The CDR3 DNA reads as TGTGCCATCATGCTCAACGGAGCGGGCACAGATACGCAGTATTTT. This encodes CAIMLNGAGTDTQYF.

V and J are TRBV11-2 and TRBJ1-3, with D unresolved. The CDR3 is 15 residues long. Germline values: CDR1 SGHAT, CDR2 FQNNGV. With 3 bases removed from V and 4 bases from J, the gap between germline ends came to 13 bases. The CDR3 reads CASSFRPREGNTIYF. In nucleotides, the CDR3 is TGTGCCAGCAGCTTCCGGCCCCGGGAGGGAAACACCATATATTTT.

The J gene is TRBJ2-2, the V gene TRBV9; D is perhaps TRBD2 (5 bases). V was shortened by 4 bases and J by 0 bases, with 13 bases between the two germline ends. CDR1 is SGDLS and CDR2 is YYNGEE in the germline V gene. The length of the CDR3 is 16 residues. CDR3 loop: CASSPFQDSNTGELFF. For the CDR3, the DNA is TGTGCCAGCAGCCCTTTCCAGGACTCGAACACCGGGGAGCTGTTTTTT.

The CDR3 protein is CASSRDGYGYTF. The CDR3 DNA reads TGTGCCAGCAGCCGGGACGGCTATGGCTACACCTTC. V is TRBV6-4 and J is TRBJ1-2, with a tentative D call TRBD1 (5 bases). The germline V and J ends were trimmed by 6 bases and 4 bases, with 9 bases remaining between them. Germline CDR1 MRHNA, CDR2 SNTAGT. This CDR3 has 12 amino acids.

The gene calls are TRBV20-1 and TRBJ2-3; D is unresolved. V lost 6 bases, J lost 2 bases, and 3 bases lay in between. The CDR3 runs 10 residues. Germline-derived CDR1 and CDR2 are DFQATT and SNEGSKA (reference sequence). CDR3 loop: CSAHTDTQYF. CDR3 DNA: TGCAGTGCCCACACAGATACGCAGTATTTT.

This chain links TRBV27 with TRBJ2-7, with a weak D call TRBD2 (7 bases). The CDR3 consists of 14 residues. The V gene lost 3 bases and the J gene lost 3 bases, with 12 bases spanning the gap. Germline CDR1 and CDR2: MNHEY and SMNVEV (reference sequence). CDR3: CASSLGGQHYEQYF. The CDR3 nucleotides are TGTGCCAGCAGTTTGGGGGGGCAGCACTACGAGCAGTACTTC.

The genes are TRBV30 and TRBJ2-7; maybe TRBD2 (7 bases). This CDR3 is 14 amino acids long. Germline V gives CDR1 GTSNPN, CDR2 SVGIG (reference sequence). V was shortened by 1 base and J by 4 bases, with 14 bases between the two germline ends. In DNA form, the CDR3 reads TGTGCCTGGAGTGAGAGGGAGGGGGGTTACGAGCAGTACTTC. Translation gives CAWSEREGGYEQYF.

This chain's CDR3 is CAISESRELEQFF. The CDR3 DNA reads as TGTGCCATCAGTGAGTCGCGGGAATTGGAGCAGTTCTTC. The chain is built from TRBV10-3 and TRBJ2-1, with D possibly TRBD2 on 6 matching bases. The CDR3 is 13 residues long. V gave up 0 bases and J gave up 10 bases, with 10 bases separating them. Per germline, CDR1 ENHRY and CDR2 SYGVKD.

This chain links TRBV10-3 with TRBJ2-1; perhaps TRBD2 as D (6 bases). The germline V gene has CDR1 ENHRY and CDR2 SYGVKD. The CDR3 sequence is 15 residues long. Trimming took off 2 bases at V and 6 bases at J, with 14 bases between the two ends. The CDR3 nucleotides read TGTGCCATCAGTGAGGGGGGACTTCGGTCCAATGAGCAGTTCTTC. Its translation: CAISEGGLRSNEQFF.

This clone was observed a single time. V usage is TRBV2 and J usage is TRBJ1-4; 8 bases are a match to TRBD1. Germline V CDR1 and CDR2: SNHLY, FYNNEI. The CDR3 length is 14 residues. J was trimmed by 7 bases and V by 6 bases; bases with no gene match: 7. CDR3 protein: CASRDREAGEKLFF. In nucleotides, the CDR3 is TGTGCCAGCAGGGACAGGGAAGCCGGTGAAAAACTGTTTTTT.